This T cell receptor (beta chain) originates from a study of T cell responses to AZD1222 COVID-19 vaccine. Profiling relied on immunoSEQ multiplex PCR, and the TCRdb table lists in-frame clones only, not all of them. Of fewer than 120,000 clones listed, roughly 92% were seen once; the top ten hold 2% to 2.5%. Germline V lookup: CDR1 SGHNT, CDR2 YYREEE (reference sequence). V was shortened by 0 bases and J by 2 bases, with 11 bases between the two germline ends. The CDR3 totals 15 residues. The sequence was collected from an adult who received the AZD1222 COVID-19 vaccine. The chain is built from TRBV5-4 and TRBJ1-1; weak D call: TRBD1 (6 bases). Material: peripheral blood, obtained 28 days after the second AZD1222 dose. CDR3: CASSLEQGFNTEAFF. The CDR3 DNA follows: TGTGCCAGCAGCTTGGAACAGGGTTTTAACACTGAAGCTTTCTTT.